The 22 T cell receptor beta chains given below trace back to one sample, sequenced in a study of T cells in Graves' hyperthyroidism and ophthalmopathy. RNA transcripts gave rise to amplified TCR beta CDR3 regions. The HTBI set primed first-round TCR CDR3 RT-PCR. TCRdb used MiXCR to reprocess the multiplex PCR reads, holding one entry per CDR3 protein. This table has 250,000 to 300,000 distinct CDR3 sequences, about an eighth appearing once. Sequences were obtained from blood. These receptors all stem from a woman under 40 with Graves' hyperthyroidism that later progressed to Graves' ophthalmopathy.

This clonotype was picked up a small number of times. This chain uses TRBV9 with TRBJ2-2; TRBD1 agrees at 7 bases. CDR3 size: 16 residues. The trim removed 2 bases at V and 3 bases at J, leaving 7 bases unmatched. Germline V CDR1 and CDR2: SGDLS, YYNGEE. The chain's CDR3 is CASSVGTDPYTGELFF. CDR3 DNA: TGTGCCAGCAGCGTGGGGACAGACCCCTACACCGGGGAGCTGTTTTTT.

V usage is TRBV7-9 and J usage is TRBJ2-2, with D possibly being TRBD2 (5 bases). Per germline, CDR1 SEHNR and CDR2 FQNEAQ (reference sequence). This CDR3 has 15 residues. V was shortened by 7 bases and J by 4 bases, with 16 bases between the two germline ends. The CDR3: CASTESEGFTGELFF. The CDR3 nucleotides read TGTGCCAGCACCGAGAGTGAGGGTTTCACCGGGGAGCTGTTTTTT.

This clonotype was seen at least ten times. This chain connects TRBV7-2 to TRBJ2-1; 9 nucleotides match TRBD1. This CDR3 contains 16 residues. Germline V gene lookup returns CDR1 SGHTA and CDR2 FQGNSA. V was clipped by 2 bases and J by 7 bases; unmatched bases: 9. The CDR3 region is CASSLKGGTGRNEQFF. As DNA, the CDR3 is TGTGCCAGCAGCTTAAAAGGGGGGACAGGGAGAAATGAGCAGTTCTTC.

The table lists this clonotype with many counts. The chain uses TRBV11-2 and TRBJ2-1; no definite D call. The germline gives CDR1 SGHAT, CDR2 FQNNGV. Deletions cut 1 base from V and 5 bases from J, with 12 bases between. The CDR3 consists of 15 residues. The CDR3 bases are TGTGCCAGCAGCTTAGCGCGAACGGCGGACAATGAGCAGTTCTTC. Its protein product is CASSLARTADNEQFF.

The chain joins TRBV12-3 or TRBV12-4 to TRBJ2-5, with TRBD1 identical over 10 bases. The V segment lost 1 base and the J segment 6 bases; nucleotides outside the gene matches: 5. This CDR3 has 15 residues. The CDR3, as DNA: TGTGCCAGCAGTTTAGGACAGGGGGCGCGGAAGACCCAGTACTTC. Residues: CASSLGQGARKTQYF.

The chain links TRBV4-1 to TRBJ2-7; 9 bases are a match to TRBD2. Germline V CDR1 and CDR2: MGHRA, YSYEKL. J lost 0 bases, V lost 1 base, and 4 bases had no gene match. The CDR3 spans 16 residues. CDR3 in DNA: TGCGCCAGCAGCCAAGGCCTAGCGGGAAGCTCCTACGAGCAGTACTTC. Translated: CASSQGLAGSSYEQYF.

Many counts were recorded for this clonotype. The chain recombines TRBV30 with TRBJ2-3; D is uncertain. In germline, CDR1 is GTSNPN, CDR2 SVGIG (reference sequence). This CDR3 region has 12 residues. The V and J ends lost 3 bases and 2 bases respectively, with 6 bases between them. CDR3 sequence reads: CAWSDSTDTQYF. Written as DNA, the CDR3 is TGTGCCTGGAGCGACTCCACAGATACGCAGTATTTT.

This clonotype showed up just a few times. J is TRBJ1-1 and V is TRBV7-9; 7 bases line up with TRBD1. This CDR3 has 16 amino acids. In germline, CDR1 is SEHNR, CDR2 FQNEAQ (reference sequence). With V trimmed by 1 base and J by 6 bases, 11 bases remained unmatched. The chain's CDR3 is CASSLGRQGGKSEAFF. The CDR3 nucleotides read TGTGCCAGCAGCTTAGGGAGACAGGGAGGAAAATCTGAAGCTTTCTTT.

This clonotype was observed many times. The chain is built from TRBV12-3 or TRBV12-4 and TRBJ2-2; D is possibly TRBD2 (5 bases). The germline V and J ends were trimmed by 6 bases and 8 bases, with 19 bases remaining between them. CDR3 length: 15 amino acids. As DNA, the CDR3 is TGTGCCAGCAGCGCAACTAGAATCCAATTAGGGGAGCTGTTTTTT. Translation gives CASSATRIQLGELFF.

This clonotype was found many times. The V call is TRBV13, the J call TRBJ2-7, with D hard to call. This CDR3 contains 13 residues. The germline CDR1 and CDR2 sequences are PRHDT and FYEKMQ (reference sequence). V lost 0 bases and J lost 3, with 6 bases in between. CDR3 nucleotides: TGTGCCAGCAGCTTAGGGGCAGACTACGAGCAGTACTTC. Amino acid sequence: CASSLGADYEQYF.

There are many counts of this clonotype. The chain recombines TRBV28 with TRBJ2-1, with 7 nucleotides matching TRBD2. The ends lost 10 bases at V and 0 bases at J; junction bases unmatched: 6. The V gene's germline CDR1 is MDHEN and CDR2 SYDVKM. This CDR3 is 14 amino acids long. CDR3: CATIAGSSYNEQFF. Written as DNA, the CDR3 is TGTGCCACAATAGCGGGCAGCTCCTACAATGAGCAGTTCTTC.

This clonotype has ten or more counts. V is TRBV5-5 and J is TRBJ2-7, with D perhaps given as TRBD1 or TRBD2 (5 bases each). V lost 0 bases and J lost 0, with 19 bases in between. The CDR3 length is 18 residues. Per the germline V gene, CDR1 is SGHKS and CDR2 is YYEKEE (reference sequence). The CDR3 loop is CASSLGPTVGGPSYEQYF. The CDR3 DNA is TGTGCCAGCAGCTTGGGGCCCACCGTTGGGGGTCCCTCCTACGAGCAGTACTTC.

This clonotype was seen repeatedly, ten times or more. The CDR3 region has the DNA TGTGCCTGGAGTGTACGAACCGGGGTACGGAATCAGCCCCAGCATTTT. Translated: CAWSVRTGVRNQPQHF. The chain employs TRBV30 and TRBJ1-5, with unresolved D. CDR1 GTSNPN and CDR2 SVGIG come from the germline V gene (reference sequence). The CDR3 is 16 amino acids. The ends were cut back, 0 bases at V and 4 bases at J, with 16 bases in the middle.

At least ten counts were recorded for this clonotype. The chain couples TRBV3-1 to TRBJ2-3; D not resolved. V was clipped by 1 base and J by 2 bases, with 13 bases between them. The CDR3 consists of 16 residues. Per germline, CDR1 LGHDT and CDR2 YNNKEL (reference sequence). The CDR3 DNA reads TGTGCCAGCAGCCAAGCGAGCAGGACCCTCACAGATACGCAGTATTTT. As protein: CASSQASRTLTDTQYF.

This clonotype was recorded many times. The chain carries TRBV12-3 or TRBV12-4 and TRBJ2-7; D unclear. The germline V and J ends were trimmed by 6 bases and 2 bases, with 17 bases remaining between them. The CDR3 is 15 amino acids. The CDR3 region is CASSPARGRAYEQYF. CDR3 sequence (DNA): TGTGCCAGCAGCCCTGCGAGAGGCCGGGCCTACGAGCAGTACTTC.

This clonotype was recorded many times. The genes are TRBV28 and TRBJ1-1; D remains ambiguous. This CDR3 is built from 13 residues. Trimming cost V 5 bases and J 6 bases, with 13 bases left between them. Germline values: CDR1 MDHEN, CDR2 SYDVKM. This CDR3 reads CASSPRLGAEAFF. The CDR3 coding sequence is TGTGCCAGCAGTCCTCGGCTTGGCGCTGAAGCTTTCTTT.

This clonotype came up many times. The V call is TRBV28, the J call TRBJ1-2; the match to TRBD1 covers 10 bases. Germline CDR1 MDHEN, CDR2 SYDVKM. The CDR3 spans 14 residues. V was pared by 6 bases and J by 7 bases, with 8 bases of the junction left unmatched. CDR3 nucleotide sequence: TGTGCCAGCAGCCGAAATAGGGACAGGGGTGGCTACACCTTC. Amino acid sequence: CASSRNRDRGGYTF.

This clonotype was seen ten or more times. The CDR3 sequence is CASTLGSRRSYNEQFF. In DNA, the CDR3 is TGTGCCAGCACCCTGGGAAGCCGTCGGTCCTACAATGAGCAGTTCTTC. The chain carries TRBV6-8 and TRBJ2-1; no reliable D call. Trimming left V 7 bases short and J 1 base short, with 17 bases between. This CDR3 is 16 amino acids long. Germline V gene sequence: CDR1 MNHGY, CDR2 SAAAGT.

This clonotype was counted ten times or more. The V call is TRBV7-3, the J call TRBJ2-1, with 11 nucleotides matching TRBD2. CDR1 SGHTA and CDR2 FQGTGA come from the germline V gene. V lost 6 bases and J lost 4; bases outside the gene matches: 8. CDR3 size: 16 residues. This chain's CDR3 is CASSPAGTSGYNEQFF. In nucleotides, the CDR3 is TGTGCCAGCAGTCCCGCCGGGACTAGCGGTTACAATGAGCAGTTCTTC.

This clonotype has at least ten counts. The chain joins TRBV4-3 to TRBJ1-2; D is unclear. The CDR3 extends over 15 amino acids. V lost 4 bases, J lost 4 bases, and 16 bases lay in between. The germline gives CDR1 LGHNA, CDR2 YSLEER. CDR3 nucleotide sequence: TGCGCCAGCAGCCTATTCCCGGGTAGCCTCTATGGCTACACCTTC. Its protein product is CASSLFPGSLYGYTF.

A few counts support this clonotype. CDR3 DNA: TGCAGCGTTGAAATATTAAGTTACAGGAACACCGGGGAGCTGTTTTTT. Protein sequence: CSVEILSYRNTGELFF. The chain carries TRBV29-1 and TRBJ2-2; D unresolved. V was trimmed by 2 bases and J by 1 base, leaving 14 bases between them. Germline V CDR1 and CDR2: SQVTM, ANQGSEA. CDR3 length: 16 residues.

This clonotype was seen ten or more times. The chain carries TRBV4-1 and TRBJ2-7; tentative D call: TRBD1 (5 bases). V was shortened by 6 bases and J by 3 bases, with 9 bases between the two germline ends. The CDR3 runs to 12 residues. Germline CDR1 and CDR2: MGHRA and YSYEKL. The CDR3 nucleotides are TGCGCCAGCAGTGACAGTTACTACGAGCAGTACTTC. Residues: CASSDSYYEQYF.